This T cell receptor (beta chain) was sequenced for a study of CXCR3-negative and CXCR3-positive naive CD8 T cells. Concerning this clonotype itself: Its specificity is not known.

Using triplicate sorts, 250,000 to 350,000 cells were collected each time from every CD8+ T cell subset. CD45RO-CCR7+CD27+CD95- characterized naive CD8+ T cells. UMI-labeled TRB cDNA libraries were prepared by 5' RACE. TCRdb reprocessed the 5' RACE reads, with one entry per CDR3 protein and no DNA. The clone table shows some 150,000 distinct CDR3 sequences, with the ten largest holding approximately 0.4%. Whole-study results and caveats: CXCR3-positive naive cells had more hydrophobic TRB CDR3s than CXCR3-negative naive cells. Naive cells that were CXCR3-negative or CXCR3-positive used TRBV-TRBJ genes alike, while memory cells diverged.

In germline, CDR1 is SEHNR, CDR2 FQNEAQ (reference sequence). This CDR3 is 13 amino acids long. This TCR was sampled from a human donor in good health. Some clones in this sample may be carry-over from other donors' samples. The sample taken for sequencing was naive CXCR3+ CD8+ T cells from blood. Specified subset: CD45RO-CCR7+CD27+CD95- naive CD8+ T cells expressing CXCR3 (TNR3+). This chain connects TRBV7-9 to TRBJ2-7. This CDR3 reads CASSSREFYEQYF.